Sequencing of this T cell receptor (beta chain) was carried out in a study of CD8 T cells in ankylosing spondylitis. Study-wide results and limits: Within peripheral blood, clones linked to disease were CD8+ and relatively rare. Ankylosing spondylitis blood appeared to be characterized by a TCR beta motif of roughly eight highly homologous variants.

TCRdb redid the calling of the 5' RACE reads with MiXCR, one entry per CDR3 protein. The sample lists 350,000 to 550,000 distinct CDR3 sequences, 20% to 30% occurring once. This clonotype was seen only a few times. Its antigen is currently unknown. The source is a male donor with ankylosing spondylitis. The sample consisted of blood, either unsorted or a sorted T cell fraction (not recorded which).

The CDR3 nucleotides are TGTGCCAGCAGCTCGGAATTTCGGGAGGGCCAAGATACGCAGTATTTT. It specifies CASSSEFREGQDTQYF. This rearrangement joins TRBV5-4 to TRBJ2-3; 8 positions agree with TRBD2. Germline V gene sequence: CDR1 SGHNT, CDR2 YYREEE (reference sequence). This CDR3 is built from 16 residues. Trimming removed 3 bases from V and 5 bases from J; junction bases left unmatched: 11.